A selection of T cell receptor beta chains follows, all from one sample in a study of shared clonotypes between healthy human individuals. Clones were sequenced by immunoSEQ multiplex PCR, and TCRdb holds only the in-frame ones, with some missing. The sample has 2 million or so clones; about 95% are singletons. Sample: naive CD8+ T cells sorted from blood. The receptor set was obtained from a man between 18 and 35 years old in good health. The CDR3 runs from the conserved cysteine through the conserved F or W. Fields, in order: D gene, CDR3 length, V gene, J gene, clone size, CDR3 DNA, CDR3 protein. A D gene is named only where the DNA matches it firmly. Some rows mark clone size as missing; the rest say once, few, many or name a class of expanded clone.

>TRBD2|14|TRBV6-5|TRBJ2-7|-
TGTGCCAGCAGTTACTCGCGGGAGACCGACGAGCAGTACTTC
CASSYSRETDEQYF
>TRBD2|15|TRBV7-9|TRBJ2-5|-
TGTGCCAGCAGCTTACTCCTAGCGGGGGGAGAGACCCAGTACTTC
CASSLLLAGGETQYF
>-|16|TRBV27|TRBJ2-7|-
TGTGCCAGCAGTTTATCGATAGCGGACTTTCACTACGAGCAGTACTTC
CASSLSIADFHYEQYF
>-|13|TRBV19|TRBJ2-5|-
TGTGCCAGTAGTGTTGACTGGGAAGAGACCCAGTACTTC
CASSVDWEETQYF
>TRBD1|14|TRBV27|TRBJ2-7|-
TGTGCCAGCAGTTTCGGGACAGGGTGGTACGAGCAGTACTTC
CASSFGTGWYEQYF
>TRBD1|13|TRBV11-3|TRBJ1-2|-
TGTGCCACCAGGGAGGGACAGGAGGGATGCTACACCTTC
CATREGQEGCYTF
>-|16|TRBV18|TRBJ2-3|-
TGTGCCAGCTCACCACCGGTAGCGAACCCGGAAGATACGCAGTATTTT
CASSPPVANPEDTQYF
>-|13|TRBV27|TRBJ2-7|once
TGTGCCAGCAGTTTAGACCTGGCCTACGAGCAGTACTTC
CASSLDLAYEQYF
>TRBD1|16|TRBV7-9|TRBJ1-2|-
TGTGCCAGCAGCTTAGACGGACAGGCAACCTTCTATGGCTACACCTTC
CASSLDGQATFYGYTF
>TRBD2|16|TRBV7-6|TRBJ2-3|-
TGTGCCAGCAGCCGGACTAGCGGGCGGAGCACAGATACGCAGTATTTT
CASSRTSGRSTDTQYF
>-|13|TRBV5-1|TRBJ2-7|-
TGCGCCAGCAGCGGAGTAGGTAGCTCCGAGCAGTACTTC
CASSGVGSSEQYF
>TRBD2|15|TRBV4-1|TRBJ2-7|-
TGCGCCAGCAGCCTCAGACTAGCGGGGGACTACGAGCAGTACTTC
CASSLRLAGDYEQYF
>-|15|TRBV7-6|TRBJ2-5|-
TGTGCCAGCAGCTTAGCAGGAGAACTTCCAGAGACCCAGTACTTC
CASSLAGELPETQYF